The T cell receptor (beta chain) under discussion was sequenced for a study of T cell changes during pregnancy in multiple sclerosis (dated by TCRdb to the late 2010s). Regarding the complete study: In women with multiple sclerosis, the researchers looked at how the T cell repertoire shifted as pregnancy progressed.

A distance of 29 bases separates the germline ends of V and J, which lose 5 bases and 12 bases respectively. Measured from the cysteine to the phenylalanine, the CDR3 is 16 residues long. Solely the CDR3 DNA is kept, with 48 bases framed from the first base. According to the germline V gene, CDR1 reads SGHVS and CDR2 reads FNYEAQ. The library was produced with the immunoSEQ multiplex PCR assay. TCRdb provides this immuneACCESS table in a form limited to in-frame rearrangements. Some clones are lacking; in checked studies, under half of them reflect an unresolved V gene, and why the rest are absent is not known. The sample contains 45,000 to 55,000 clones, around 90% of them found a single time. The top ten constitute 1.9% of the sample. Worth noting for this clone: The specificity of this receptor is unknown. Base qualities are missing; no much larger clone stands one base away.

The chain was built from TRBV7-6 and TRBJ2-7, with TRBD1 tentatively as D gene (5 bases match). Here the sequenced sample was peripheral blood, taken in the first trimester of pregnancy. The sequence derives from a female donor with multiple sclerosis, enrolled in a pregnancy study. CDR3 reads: CASSLSQGDWVTVWYF. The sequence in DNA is TGTGCCAGCAGCCTAAGTCAAGGGGATTGGGTCACGGTATGGTACTTC.